This TCR beta chain stems from a study of tumor-infiltrating lymphocytes in primary liver carcinoma. Study at large: Stage T1-T3 N0M0 tumors spanned about 4 to 11 cm.

The CDR3 has 13 amino acids. Germline assignment: CDR1 SGHAT and CDR2 FQDESV (reference sequence). Each 20-30 mg portion of unsorted bulk tissue served as the source for co-extraction of RNA and DNA. Each tumor had five separate regions sampled. Making TCR beta cDNA involved around 540 ng total RNA and a constant-region primer. Libraries for TCR beta were built through three nested multiplex PCR rounds, which together made up a slightly modified ARM-PCR procedure. The two initial PCR rounds, about 9 cycles each, used TRBV1-TRBV30 forward and C-beta reverse primers. TCRdb used MiXCR to reprocess the multiplex PCR reads, holding one entry per CDR3 protein. The table records 90,000 to 150,000 distinct CDR3 sequences, 50% to 70% of them present only once. Study-level results: The top-250-clone fraction was significantly higher in tumors than in blood (p = 0.039). Less overlap was seen in tumor-adjacent and tumor-blood pairs than in tumor region pairs.

In this sample, this clonotype turned up a few times. Its antigen is unidentified. Sequenced input: liver tumor tissue from sampling region 1. Subset given: tumor region T1, superior pole. The sequence derives from a woman aged 55-69 years with primary liver carcinoma and hepatitis B virus infection. The chain is built from TRBV11-1 and TRBJ1-2; the match to TRBD1 covers 7 bases. Here the CDR3 reads CTNSLTGWDGYTF. As DNA, the CDR3 is TGTACCAACAGCTTGACAGGGTGGGATGGCTACACCTTC.